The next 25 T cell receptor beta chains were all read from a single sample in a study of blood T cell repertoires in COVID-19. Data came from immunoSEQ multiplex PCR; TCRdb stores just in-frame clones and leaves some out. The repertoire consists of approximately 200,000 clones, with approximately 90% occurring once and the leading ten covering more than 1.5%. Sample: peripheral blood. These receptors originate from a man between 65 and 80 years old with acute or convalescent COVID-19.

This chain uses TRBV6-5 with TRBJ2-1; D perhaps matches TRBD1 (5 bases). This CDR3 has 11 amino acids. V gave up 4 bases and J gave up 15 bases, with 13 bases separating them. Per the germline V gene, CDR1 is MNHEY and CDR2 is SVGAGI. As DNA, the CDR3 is TGTGCCAGCAGTTCGGGCAGGGAAAGGTTCTTC. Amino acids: CASSSGRERFF.

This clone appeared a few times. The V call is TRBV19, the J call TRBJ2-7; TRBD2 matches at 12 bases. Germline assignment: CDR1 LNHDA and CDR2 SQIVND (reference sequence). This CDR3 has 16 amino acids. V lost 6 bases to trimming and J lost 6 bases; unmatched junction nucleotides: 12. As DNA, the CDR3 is TGTGCCAGTAGCCGAGGACTAGCGGGATCTATGAGCGAGCAGTACTTC. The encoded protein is CASSRGLAGSMSEQYF.

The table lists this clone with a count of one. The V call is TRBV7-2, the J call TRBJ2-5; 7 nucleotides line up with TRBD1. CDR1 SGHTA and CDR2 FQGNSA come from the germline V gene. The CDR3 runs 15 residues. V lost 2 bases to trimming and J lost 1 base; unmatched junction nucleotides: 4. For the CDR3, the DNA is TGTGCCAGCAGCTTACTTGGGACAGCCCAAGAGACCCAGTACTTC. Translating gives CASSLLGTAQETQYF. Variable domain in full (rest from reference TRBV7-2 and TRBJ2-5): GAGVSQSPSNKVTEKGKDVELRCDPISGHTALYWYRQSLGQGLEFLIYFQGNSAPDKSGLPSDRFSAERTGGSVSTLTIQRTQQEDSAVYLCASSLLGTAQETQYFGPGTRLLVL.

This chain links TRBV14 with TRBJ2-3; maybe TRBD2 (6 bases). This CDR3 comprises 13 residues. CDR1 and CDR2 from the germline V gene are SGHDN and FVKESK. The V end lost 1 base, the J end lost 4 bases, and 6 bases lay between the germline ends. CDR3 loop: CASSQGGADTQYF. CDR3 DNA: TGTGCCAGCAGCCAAGGGGGGGCAGATACGCAGTATTTT. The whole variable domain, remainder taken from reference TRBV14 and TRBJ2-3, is EAGVTQFPSHSVIEKGQTVTLRCDPISGHDNLYWYRRVMGKEIKFLLHFVKESKQDESGMPNNRFLAERTGGTYSTLKVQPAELEDSGVYFCASSQGGADTQYFGPGTRLTVL.

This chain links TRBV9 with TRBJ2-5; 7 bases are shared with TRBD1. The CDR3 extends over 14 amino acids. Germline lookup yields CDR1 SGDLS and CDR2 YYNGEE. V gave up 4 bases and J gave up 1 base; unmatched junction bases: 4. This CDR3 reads CASSMGQTQETQYF. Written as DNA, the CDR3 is TGTGCCAGCAGCATGGGACAGACCCAAGAGACCCAGTACTTC.

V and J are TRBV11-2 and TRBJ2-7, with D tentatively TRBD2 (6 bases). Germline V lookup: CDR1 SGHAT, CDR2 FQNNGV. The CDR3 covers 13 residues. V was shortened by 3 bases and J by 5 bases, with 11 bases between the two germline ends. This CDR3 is CASSFGGSHEQYF. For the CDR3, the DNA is TGTGCCAGCAGCTTCGGAGGGTCCCACGAGCAGTACTTC.

CDR3 coding DNA: TGTGCCAGGGGCCACGGGATTTCATGTTACAATGAGCAGTTCTTC. Its protein is CARGHGISCYNEQFF. V gene TRBV5-3 combines with J gene TRBJ2-1; TRBD2 might be the D (5 bases). TRBV5-3 is flagged as an ORF with uncertain function. The CDR3 consists of 15 residues. Trimming shortened V by 8 bases and J by 4 bases, and 19 bases separated the two germline ends.

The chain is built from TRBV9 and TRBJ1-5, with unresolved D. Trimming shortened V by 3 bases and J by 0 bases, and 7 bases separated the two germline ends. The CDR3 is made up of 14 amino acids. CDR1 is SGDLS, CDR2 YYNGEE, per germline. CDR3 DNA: TGTGCCAGCAGCGCCGGGGTTAGCAATCAGCCCCAGCATTTT. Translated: CASSAGVSNQPQHF.

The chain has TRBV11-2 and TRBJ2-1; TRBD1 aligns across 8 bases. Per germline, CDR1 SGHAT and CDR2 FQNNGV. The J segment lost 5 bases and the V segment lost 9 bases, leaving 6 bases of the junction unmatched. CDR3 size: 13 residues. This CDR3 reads CASGQGLNNEQFF. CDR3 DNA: TGTGCCAGTGGACAGGGCTTGAACAATGAGCAGTTCTTC.

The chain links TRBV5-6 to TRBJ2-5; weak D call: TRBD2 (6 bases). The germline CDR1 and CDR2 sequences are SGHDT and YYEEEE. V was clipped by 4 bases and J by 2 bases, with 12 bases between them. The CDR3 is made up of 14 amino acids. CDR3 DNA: TGTGCCAGCAGCCCCCAGGGAGGTCAAGAGACCCAGTACTTC. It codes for CASSPQGGQETQYF.

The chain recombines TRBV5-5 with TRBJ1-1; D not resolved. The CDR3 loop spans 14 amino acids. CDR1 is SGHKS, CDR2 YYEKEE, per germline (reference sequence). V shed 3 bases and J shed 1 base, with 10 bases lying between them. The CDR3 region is CASSWALSNTEAFF. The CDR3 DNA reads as TGTGCCAGCAGCTGGGCCCTATCGAACACTGAAGCTTTCTTT.

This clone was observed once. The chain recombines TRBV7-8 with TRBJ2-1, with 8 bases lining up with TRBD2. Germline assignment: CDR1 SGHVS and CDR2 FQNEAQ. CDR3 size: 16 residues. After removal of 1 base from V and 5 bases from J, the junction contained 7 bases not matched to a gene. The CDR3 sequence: CASSLVAGNQNNEQFF. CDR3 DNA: TGTGCCAGCAGCTTAGTAGCGGGGAACCAGAACAATGAGCAGTTCTTC. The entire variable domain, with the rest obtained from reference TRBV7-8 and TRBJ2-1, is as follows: GAGVSQSPRYKVAKRGQDVALRCDPISGHVSLFWYQQALGQGPEFLTYFQNEAQLDKSGLPSDRFFAERPEGSVSTLKIQRTQQEDSAVYLCASSLVAGNQNNEQFFGPGTRLTVL.

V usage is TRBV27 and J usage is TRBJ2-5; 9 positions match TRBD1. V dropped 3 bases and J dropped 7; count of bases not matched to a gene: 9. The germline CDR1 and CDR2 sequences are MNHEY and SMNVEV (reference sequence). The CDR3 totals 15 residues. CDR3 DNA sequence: TGTGCCAGCAGTTTGTTGGGACAGGGCCGAGGGACCCAGTACTTC. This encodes CASSLLGQGRGTQYF.

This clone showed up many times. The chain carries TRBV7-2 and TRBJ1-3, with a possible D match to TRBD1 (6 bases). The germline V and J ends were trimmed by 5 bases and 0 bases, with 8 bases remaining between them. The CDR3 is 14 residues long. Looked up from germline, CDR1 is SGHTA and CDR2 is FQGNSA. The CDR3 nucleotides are TGTGCCAGCAGCGGACAGAGCTCTGGAAACACCATATATTTT. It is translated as CASSGQSSGNTIYF.

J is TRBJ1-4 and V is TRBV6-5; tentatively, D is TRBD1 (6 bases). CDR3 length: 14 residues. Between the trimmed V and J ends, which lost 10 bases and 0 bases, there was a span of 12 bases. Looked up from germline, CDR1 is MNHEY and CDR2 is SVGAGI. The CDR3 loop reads CATRGGATNEKLFF. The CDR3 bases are TGTGCCACACGAGGGGGGGCAACTAATGAAAAACTGTTTTTT.

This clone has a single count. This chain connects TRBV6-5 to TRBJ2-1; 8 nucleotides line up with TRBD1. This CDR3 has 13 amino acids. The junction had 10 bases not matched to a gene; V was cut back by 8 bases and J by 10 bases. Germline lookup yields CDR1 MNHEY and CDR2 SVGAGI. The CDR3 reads CASLDRALREQFF. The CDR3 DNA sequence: TGTGCCAGCCTGGACAGGGCCCTCCGGGAGCAGTTCTTC.

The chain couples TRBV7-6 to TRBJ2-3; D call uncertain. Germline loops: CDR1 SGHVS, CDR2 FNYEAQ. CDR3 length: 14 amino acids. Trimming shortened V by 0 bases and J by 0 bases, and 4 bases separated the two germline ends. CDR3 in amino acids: CASSLAGSTDTQYF. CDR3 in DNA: TGTGCCAGCAGCTTAGCCGGGAGCACAGATACGCAGTATTTT.

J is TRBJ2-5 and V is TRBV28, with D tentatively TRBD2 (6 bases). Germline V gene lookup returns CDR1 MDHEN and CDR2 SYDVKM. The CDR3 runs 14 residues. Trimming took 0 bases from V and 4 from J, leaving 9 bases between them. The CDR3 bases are TGTGCCAGCAGTTTATGGGGAGGTGGAGAGACCCAGTACTTC. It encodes CASSLWGGGETQYF. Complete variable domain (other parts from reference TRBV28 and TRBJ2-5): DVKVTQSSRYLVKRTGEKVFLECVQDMDHENMFWYRQDPGLGLRLIYFSYDVKMKEKGDIPEGYSVSREKKERFSLILESASTNQTSMYLCASSLWGGGETQYFGPGTRLLVL.

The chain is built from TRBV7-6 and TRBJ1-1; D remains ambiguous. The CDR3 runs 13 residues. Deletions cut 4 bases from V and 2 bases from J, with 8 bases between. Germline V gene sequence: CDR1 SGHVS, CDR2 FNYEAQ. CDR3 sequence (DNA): TGTGCCAGCAGCTCCGACATTAACACTGAAGCTTTCTTT. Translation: CASSSDINTEAFF.

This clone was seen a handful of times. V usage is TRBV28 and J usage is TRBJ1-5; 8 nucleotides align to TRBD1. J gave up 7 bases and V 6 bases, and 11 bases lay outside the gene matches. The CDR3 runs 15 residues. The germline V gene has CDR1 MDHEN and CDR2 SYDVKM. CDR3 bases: TGTGCCAGCAGCCCCGGACAGGGAATTGGGCAGCCCCAGCATTTT. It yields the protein CASSPGQGIGQPQHF.

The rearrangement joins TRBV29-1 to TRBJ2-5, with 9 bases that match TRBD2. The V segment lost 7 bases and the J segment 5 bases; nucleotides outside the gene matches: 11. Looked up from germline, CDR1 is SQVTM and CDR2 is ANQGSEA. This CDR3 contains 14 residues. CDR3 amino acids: CSAGGSGSWETQYF. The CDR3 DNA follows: TGCAGCGCCGGGGGTAGCGGGAGTTGGGAGACCCAGTACTTC.

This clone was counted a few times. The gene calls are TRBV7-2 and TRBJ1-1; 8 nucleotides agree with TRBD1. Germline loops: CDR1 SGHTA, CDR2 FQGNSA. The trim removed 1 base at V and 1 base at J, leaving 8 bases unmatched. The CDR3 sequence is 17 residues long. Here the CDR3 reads CASSLDAGGTRNTEAFF. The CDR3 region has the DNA TGTGCCAGCAGCTTAGATGCAGGGGGCACGAGGAACACTGAAGCTTTCTTT.

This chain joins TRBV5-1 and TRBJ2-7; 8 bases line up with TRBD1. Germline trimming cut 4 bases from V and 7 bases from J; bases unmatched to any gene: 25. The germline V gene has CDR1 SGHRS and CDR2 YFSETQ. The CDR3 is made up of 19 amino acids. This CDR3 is CASSRAFSRTSQGAREQYF. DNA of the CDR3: TGCGCCAGCAGCCGAGCATTCTCAAGGACCAGCCAGGGGGCGCGGGAGCAGTACTTC.

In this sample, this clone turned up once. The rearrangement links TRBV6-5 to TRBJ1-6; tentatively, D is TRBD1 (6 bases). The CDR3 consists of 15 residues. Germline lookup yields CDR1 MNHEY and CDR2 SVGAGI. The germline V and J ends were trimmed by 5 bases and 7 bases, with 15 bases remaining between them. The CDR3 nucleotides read TGTGCCAGCAGTCGACTCACCGGGACAAATTCACCCCTCCACTTT. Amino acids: CASSRLTGTNSPLHF.

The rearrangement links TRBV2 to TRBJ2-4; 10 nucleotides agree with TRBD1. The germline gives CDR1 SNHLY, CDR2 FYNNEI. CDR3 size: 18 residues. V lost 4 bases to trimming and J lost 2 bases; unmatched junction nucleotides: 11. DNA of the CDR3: TGTGCCAGCAGTGTGCCGGGACAGGGGCCTTTATCCAAAAACATTCAGTACTTC. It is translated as CASSVPGQGPLSKNIQYF.